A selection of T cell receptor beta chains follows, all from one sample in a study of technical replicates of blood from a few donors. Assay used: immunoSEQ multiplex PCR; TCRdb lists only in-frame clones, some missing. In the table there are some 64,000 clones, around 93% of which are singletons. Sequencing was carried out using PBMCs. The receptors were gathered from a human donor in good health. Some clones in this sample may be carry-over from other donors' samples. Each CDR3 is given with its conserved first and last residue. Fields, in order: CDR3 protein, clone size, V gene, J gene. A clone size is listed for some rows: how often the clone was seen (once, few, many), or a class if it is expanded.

CASTPQRGQGASSPLHF	-	TRBV27	TRBJ1-6
CATSTDRRGAETQYF	-	TRBV15	TRBJ2-5
CASSQDPRGETFEAFF	-	TRBV4-3	TRBJ1-1
CASSGQGVTEAFF	-	TRBV7-8	TRBJ1-1
CASSQRDTSYEQYF	-	TRBV6-5	TRBJ2-7
CATSREVGAGEQYF	-	TRBV15	TRBJ2-7
CASTPGWGGYNEQFF	-	TRBV6-5	TRBJ2-1
CASSPSGTAQETQYF	-	TRBV5-1	TRBJ2-5
CASSRDRGATEVNTEAFF	-	TRBV4-1	TRBJ1-1
CASSFQTGNTEAFF	-	TRBV7-9	TRBJ1-1
CASSLPGQASYTF	-	TRBV5-4	TRBJ1-2
CASSEARVSISGYTF	-	TRBV6-1	TRBJ1-2
CASSEAFPQGANQPQHF	-	TRBV2	TRBJ1-5
CASSLGRGRWSSSYNEQFF	once	TRBV11-1	TRBJ2-1
CSVTVGITGGYGYTF	-	TRBV29-1	TRBJ1-2
CASSYGRAPPHEQYF	-	TRBV6-6	TRBJ2-7
CASRGWGGEAFF	-	TRBV19	TRBJ1-1
CASSPGQGKGTEAFF	-	TRBV18	TRBJ1-1
CASSQEGWGRAGELFF	-	TRBV4-1	TRBJ2-2
CASSSTLAGGGSYNEQFF	-	TRBV11-3	TRBJ2-1
CASSLGGTTAGYTF	-	TRBV27	TRBJ1-2
CAWDRGIYGYTF	-	TRBV30	TRBJ1-2